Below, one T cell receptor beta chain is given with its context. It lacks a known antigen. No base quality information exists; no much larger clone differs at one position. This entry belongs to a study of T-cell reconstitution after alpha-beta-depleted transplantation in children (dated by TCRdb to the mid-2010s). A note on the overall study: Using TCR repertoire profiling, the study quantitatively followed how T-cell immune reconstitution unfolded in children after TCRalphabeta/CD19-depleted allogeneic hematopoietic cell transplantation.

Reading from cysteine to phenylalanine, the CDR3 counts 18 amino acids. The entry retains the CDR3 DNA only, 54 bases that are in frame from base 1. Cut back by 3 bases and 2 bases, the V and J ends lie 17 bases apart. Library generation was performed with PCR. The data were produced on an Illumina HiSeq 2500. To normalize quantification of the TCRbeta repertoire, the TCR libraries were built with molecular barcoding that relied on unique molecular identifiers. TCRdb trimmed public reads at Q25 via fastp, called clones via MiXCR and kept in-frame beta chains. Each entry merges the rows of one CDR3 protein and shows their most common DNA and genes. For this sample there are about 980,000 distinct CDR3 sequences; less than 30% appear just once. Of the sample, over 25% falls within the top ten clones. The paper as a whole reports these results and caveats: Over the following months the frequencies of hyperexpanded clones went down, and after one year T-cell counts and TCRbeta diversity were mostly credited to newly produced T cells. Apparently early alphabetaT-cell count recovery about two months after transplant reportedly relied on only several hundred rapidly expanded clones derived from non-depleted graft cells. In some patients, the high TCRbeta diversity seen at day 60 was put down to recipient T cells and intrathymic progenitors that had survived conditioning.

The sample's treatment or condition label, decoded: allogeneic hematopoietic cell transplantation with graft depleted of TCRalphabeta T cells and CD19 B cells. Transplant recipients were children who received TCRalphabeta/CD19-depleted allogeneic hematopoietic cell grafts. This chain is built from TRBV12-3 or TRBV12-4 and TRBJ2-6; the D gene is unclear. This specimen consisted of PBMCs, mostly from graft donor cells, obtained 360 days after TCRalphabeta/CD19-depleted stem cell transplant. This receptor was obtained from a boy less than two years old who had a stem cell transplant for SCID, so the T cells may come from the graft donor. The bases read TGTGCCAGCAGTTTCGAACTGGGGTACCCCACTGGGGCCAACGTCCTGACTTTC. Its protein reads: CASSFELGYPTGANVLTF.